The 3 T cell receptor beta chains below all came from one sample that was sequenced in a study of CXCR4 blockade with PD-1 therapy in pancreatic cancer. Using immunoSEQ multiplex PCR, the repertoire was profiled, and TCRdb retains in-frame clones only, with some absent. Of just over 8,000 clones detected, around 50% appear once; the ten largest clones hold 6% to 8%. Sequenced sample: tumor tissue. The receptors originated from a human donor with pancreatic ductal adenocarcinoma.

Only a few counts were recorded for this clone. The gene calls are TRBV19 and TRBJ2-3; tentatively, D is TRBD2 (7 bases). V lost 11 bases and J lost 5, with 14 bases in between. The CDR3 is made up of 12 amino acids. CDR1 and CDR2 (germline): LNHDA, SQIVND (reference sequence). The CDR3 loop reads CASGGRGDTQYF. CDR3 nucleotides: TGTGCCTCCGGGGGGCGCGGAGATACGCAGTATTTT.

This clone was recorded a few times. V and J are TRBV10-2 and TRBJ2-4, with TRBD1 matching over 8 bases. The CDR3 is made up of 16 amino acids. Germline V gives CDR1 WSHSY, CDR2 SAAADI. The J segment lost 1 base and the V segment lost 6 bases, leaving 8 bases of the junction unmatched. The CDR3 nucleotides are TGCGCCAGCAGGCGGACAGGGTTAGGGGCCAAAAACATTCAGTACTTC. Translating it yields CASRRTGLGAKNIQYF.

This clone is a singleton in its sample. The V gene is TRBV28, the J gene TRBJ2-2; 11 bases align to TRBD2. With V trimmed by 6 bases and J by 13 bases, 16 bases remained unmatched. The CDR3 contains 16 residues. CDR1 is MDHEN and CDR2 is SYDVKM in the germline V gene. The CDR3 coding sequence is TGTGCCAGCAGCCTTTCCTCTAGCGGGAGGCAAAGGGGGCTGTTTTTT. It specifies CASSLSSSGRQRGLFF.